Shown below are 23 T cell receptor beta chains from a single sample sequenced in a study of blood T cell repertoires in COVID-19. The method was immunoSEQ multiplex PCR; TCRdb's version includes in-frame clones alone and lacks a portion of them. Of tens of thousands of clones listed, 80% were seen once; the top ten hold roughly 19%. Sequencing was performed on peripheral blood. These receptors were obtained from a human donor in a cohort sampled during active COVID-19.

V gene TRBV3-1 (or the pseudogene TRBV3-2) combines with J gene TRBJ2-5, with 7 bases matching TRBD2. With V trimmed by 0 bases and J by 3 bases, 4 bases remained unmatched. This CDR3 has 15 amino acids. Germline CDR1 LGHDT, CDR2 YNNKEL (reference sequence). The CDR3 region has the DNA TGTGCCAGCAGCCAAGATGTCGCGGGAGAAGAGACCCAGTACTTC. Amino acids: CASSQDVAGEETQYF.

This rearrangement joins TRBV10-3 to TRBJ2-3; 7 nucleotides align to TRBD2. Germline V gene sequence: CDR1 ENHRY, CDR2 SYGVKD. The CDR3 is made up of 11 amino acids. V trimming: 4 bases; J trimming: 14 bases; junction bases outside the gene matches: 6. CDR3 in amino acids: CAISGEGTRYF. The CDR3 DNA is TGTGCCATCAGTGGGGAGGGGACGAGGTATTTT.

The rearrangement joins TRBV5-1 to TRBJ2-1, with a tentative D call TRBD1 (6 bases). The CDR3 length is 16 residues. The V end was cut by 4 bases, the J end by 3 bases, with 17 bases between. CDR1 is SGHRS and CDR2 is YFSETQ in the germline V gene. The CDR3 region is CASSPRADSYYNEQFF. CDR3 nucleotide sequence: TGCGCCAGCAGCCCAAGGGCGGACAGTTACTACAATGAGCAGTTCTTC. Full variable domain (remainder filled in from reference TRBV5-1 and TRBJ2-1): KAGVTQTPRYLIKTRGQQVTLSCSPISGHRSVSWYQQTPGQGLQFLFEYFSETQRNKGNFPGRFSGRQFSNSRSEMNVSTLELGDSALYLCASSPRADSYYNEQFFGPGTRLTVL.

The rearrangement links TRBV2 to TRBJ2-3; TRBD2 agrees at 11 bases. Germline V gives CDR1 SNHLY, CDR2 FYNNEI. The CDR3 extends over 16 amino acids. J lost 6 bases, V lost 8 bases, and 13 bases had no gene match. The CDR3 loop reads CASEFPLAGARDTQYF. CDR3 DNA: TGTGCCAGCGAGTTTCCACTAGCGGGAGCTAGGGATACGCAGTATTTT.

The CDR3, as DNA: TGTGCCAGCAGTCGTTCCGGGACAGGGGGGTTCAACGAGCAGTACTTC. This encodes CASSRSGTGGFNEQYF. The chain links TRBV28 to TRBJ2-7; 11 nucleotides line up with TRBD1. Germline V gene data show CDR1 as MDHEN and CDR2 as SYDVKM. Trimming took 5 bases from V and 5 from J; bases not matched to a gene: 11. This CDR3 has 16 amino acids.

This rearrangement joins TRBV27 to TRBJ1-4; 10 bases line up with TRBD1. This CDR3 comprises 18 residues. After removal of 6 bases from V and 8 bases from J, the junction contained 18 bases not matched to a gene. Germline assignment: CDR1 MNHEY and CDR2 SMNVEV (reference sequence). CDR3 nucleotide sequence: TGTGCCAGCAGACCTGGGGGGACAGGGGCGACGAGAAACGAAAAACTGTTTTTT. It encodes CASRPGGTGATRNEKLFF.

This chain links TRBV5-6 with TRBJ1-2; perhaps TRBD1 as D (6 bases). The CDR3 spans 16 residues. The germline gives CDR1 SGHDT, CDR2 YYEEEE. V lost 4 bases and J 8 bases, leaving 24 bases between the germline ends. The CDR3: CASSPVTGLVGVGYTF. The CDR3 region has the DNA TGTGCCAGCAGCCCCGTCACAGGGTTGGTTGGGGTCGGCTACACCTTC.

This clone has a handful of counts. This rearrangement joins TRBV4-2 to TRBJ2-2; 9 bases are a match to TRBD2. Germline CDR1 reads LGHNA; CDR2 reads YNFKEQ. The J segment lost 7 bases and the V segment lost 6 bases, leaving 6 bases of the junction unmatched. The CDR3 contains 14 residues. In nucleotides, the CDR3 is TGTGCCAGCAGTCCCGTAGCGGGAGACGGGGAGCTGTTTTTT. Its protein product is CASSPVAGDGELFF.

The V and J genes are TRBV28 and TRBJ2-7, with TRBD2 as a possible D gene (5 bases). The CDR3 is made up of 12 amino acids. Deletions cut 7 bases from V and 0 bases from J, with 7 bases between. CDR1 and CDR2 from the germline V gene are MDHEN and SYDVKM. CDR3 residues: CASTRDSYEQYF. The CDR3 nucleotides read TGTGCCAGCACCCGGGACTCCTACGAGCAGTACTTC.

The chain's CDR3 is CATSNLRGYEQYF. For the CDR3, the DNA is TGTGCCACCAGCAACTTGCGGGGCTACGAGCAGTACTTC. The chain couples TRBV15 to TRBJ2-7; TRBD2 might be the D (6 bases). Germline V CDR1 and CDR2: LNHNV, YYDKDF (reference sequence). This CDR3 comprises 13 residues. V lost 4 bases and J 3 bases, leaving 10 bases between the germline ends.

This sequence joins TRBV5-1 and TRBJ2-5, with 7 bases lining up with TRBD1. Germline CDR1 SGHRS, CDR2 YFSETQ. This CDR3 has 16 amino acids. V lost 4 bases, J lost 2 bases, and 11 bases stayed unmatched. CDR3: CASSIRQGTRQETQYF. In nucleotides, the CDR3 is TGCGCCAGCAGCATACGACAGGGAACAAGGCAAGAGACCCAGTACTTC.

The chain couples TRBV24-1 to TRBJ1-4, with 11 bases that match TRBD1. The CDR3 has 15 amino acids. The germline V gene has CDR1 KGHDR and CDR2 SFDVKD. V was pared by 3 bases and J by 6 bases, with 2 bases of the junction left unmatched. CDR3 sequence reads: CATSDPGQGDEKLFF. Written as DNA, the CDR3 is TGTGCCACCAGTGATCCGGGACAGGGGGATGAAAAACTGTTTTTT.

The rearrangement uses TRBV5-4 and TRBJ2-7; 9 positions agree with TRBD1. This CDR3 comprises 15 residues. CDR1 and CDR2 from the germline V gene are SGHNT and YYREEE (reference sequence). The ends lost 4 bases at V and 3 bases at J; junction bases unmatched: 8. CDR3 nucleotide sequence: TGTGCCAGCAGCAGAGAACAGGGGGCCTTCTACGAGCAGTACTTC. Protein product: CASSREQGAFYEQYF.

The V and J genes are TRBV29-1 and TRBJ2-1, with a weak D call TRBD1 (5 bases). CDR3 length equals 15 residues. V dropped 7 bases and J dropped 0 bases, with 16 bases sitting between them. Germline V gene sequence: CDR1 SQVTM, CDR2 ANQGSEA. The CDR3: CSALPTASSYNEQFF. In DNA, the CDR3 is TGCAGCGCCCTGCCGACAGCCTCCTCCTACAATGAGCAGTTCTTC.

The chain combines TRBV3-1 (or the pseudogene TRBV3-2) with TRBJ2-1; D might be TRBD2 (6 bases). This CDR3 region has 16 residues. Germline-derived CDR1 and CDR2 are LGHDT and YNNKEL (reference sequence). The V and J ends lost 0 bases and 7 bases respectively, with 16 bases between them. The CDR3 here is CASSQDGGALRNEQFF. CDR3 in DNA: TGTGCCAGCAGCCAAGATGGCGGGGCCCTCAGGAATGAGCAGTTCTTC.

The chain couples TRBV27 to TRBJ2-7, with 9 positions matching TRBD2. V gave up 5 bases and J gave up 5 bases; unmatched junction bases: 16. Germline lookup yields CDR1 MNHEY and CDR2 SMNVEV (reference sequence). The CDR3 is 17 amino acids. This CDR3 is CASSPYRTSERSHEQYF. The DNA for the CDR3 is TGTGCCAGCAGTCCCTACCGGACTAGCGAGCGGTCCCACGAGCAGTACTTC.

The CDR3, as DNA: TGCGCCAGCAGCTGGGCCGGGACTAGCGTGACCTACGAGCAGTACTTC. It specifies CASSWAGTSVTYEQYF. V is TRBV5-1 and J is TRBJ2-7; TRBD2 matches at 10 bases. The CDR3 consists of 16 residues. Per germline, CDR1 SGHRS and CDR2 YFSETQ. Trimming at V came to 3 bases and at J to 2 bases, leaving 8 bases not matched to a gene. Full variable domain (missing parts from reference TRBV5-1 and TRBJ2-7): KAGVTQTPRYLIKTRGQQVTLSCSPISGHRSVSWYQQTPGQGLQFLFEYFSETQRNKGNFPGRFSGRQFSNSRSEMNVSTLELGDSALYLCASSWAGTSVTYEQYFGPGTRLTVT.

The V and J genes are TRBV5-1 and TRBJ2-7; 9 positions agree with TRBD2. Germline V gives CDR1 SGHRS, CDR2 YFSETQ. V lost 2 bases and J lost 4; bases outside the gene matches: 4. The CDR3 is made up of 14 amino acids. CDR3 DNA: TGCGCCAGCAGCTTTAGCGGGAGTGAGTACGAGCAGTACTTC. Its translation is CASSFSGSEYEQYF.

The genes are TRBV14 and TRBJ1-2, with unresolved D. There are 12 residues in the CDR3. From germline, CDR1 is SGHDN and CDR2 FVKESK. Deletions cut 8 bases from V and 7 bases from J, with 14 bases between. The CDR3 DNA reads TGTGCCAGCGGTCAGGTTTCTGGTGGCTACACCTTC. Protein sequence: CASGQVSGGYTF.

V usage is TRBV7-8 and J usage is TRBJ1-3; weak D call: TRBD1 (6 bases). The CDR3 totals 13 residues. Trimming stripped 6 bases from V and 5 bases from J, with 11 bases between. Germline V gives CDR1 SGHVS, CDR2 FQNEAQ. In DNA, the CDR3 is TGTGCCAGCAGACCAACAGGGAGAAACACCATATATTTT. Amino acids: CASRPTGRNTIYF.

CDR3 in amino acids: CASSTLGGGEQYF. The CDR3 region has the DNA TGTGCCAGCAGTACTTTAGGGGGCGGGGAGCAGTACTTC. The chain employs TRBV28 and TRBJ2-7; 7 positions match TRBD1. Germline lookup yields CDR1 MDHEN and CDR2 SYDVKM. The CDR3 totals 13 residues. J lost 7 bases, V lost 5 bases, and 8 bases had no gene match.

The chain is built from TRBV10-3 and TRBJ2-5, with D uncertain. The CDR3 extends over 13 amino acids. V lost 2 bases and J lost 5, with 9 bases in between. From germline, CDR1 is ENHRY and CDR2 SYGVKD. The CDR3 DNA reads as TGTGCCATCAGTGAGAACTACGGGGAGACCCAGTACTTC. It yields the protein CAISENYGETQYF.

The chain has TRBV3-1 (or the pseudogene TRBV3-2) and TRBJ2-7; 13 nucleotides line up with TRBD2. The CDR3 extends over 17 amino acids. Germline CDR1 reads LGHDT; CDR2 reads YNNKEL (reference sequence). The V and J ends lost 1 base and 4 bases, in that order; junction bases with no gene match: 7. The CDR3 coding sequence is TGTGCCAGCAGCCAAGCCACTAGCGGGAGGGCCAATTACGAGCAGTACTTC. Residues: CASSQATSGRANYEQYF.